This TCR beta chain was sequenced for a study of T-cell memory formation after mild COVID-19 (dated by TCRdb to about 2021). Regarding the study in general: Most TCR sequence clusters were specific to one of the two donors. Two young, previously healthy adult volunteers made up the cohort, one male and one female. In a couple of donors, T-cell clones that expanded and contracted after mild COVID-19 were followed by sequencing TCRalpha and TCRbeta repertoires longitudinally. Results and caveats for the whole study, not just this receptor: Balanced CD4/CD8 phenotypes were observed for clones contracting from day 15 to 85, whereas a bias towards CD4+ was observed for a second wave of clones expanding from day 15 to 37. The second-wave clones that peaked on day 37 were not confirmed to be SARS-CoV-2 specific. The study included only a couple of mild cases, and larger cohorts that include severe cases with pre-infection samples were judged to be necessary. Some responding clones were found in pre-infection memory, which suggests that pre-existing cross-reactive memory T cells took part in the SARS-CoV-2 response. Contracting CD4+ clones were found mainly in CM and EM memory subsets, while CD8+ clones were enriched in EMRA.

Regarding this clonotype: The antigen it binds to is not known. The record has no base qualities; no much larger clone is one base away.

Ficoll-Paque density gradient centrifugation was the method used to isolate PBMCs. Instrument used: Illumina NovaSeq 6000. TCRalpha and TCRbeta cDNA libraries were built by 5'RACE with constant-segment primers, adding sample barcodes and unique molecular identifiers. RNA was extracted from every sample with Trizol reagent. Library amplification was performed in two PCR steps, and a second sample barcode and Illumina TruSeq adapters were introduced in the second step. Sequencing of the libraries was done on an Illumina NovaSeq, producing 2 x 150 bp paired-end reads. The study's processing was this. Demultiplexing of reads and collapsing into UMI-guided consensus sequences were performed with migec v1.2.7. With mixcr v2.1.11, UMI consensuses were aligned to TRA and TRB V and J templates and assembled into clonotypes. Clonotypes were classified as expanded or contracted when called significant by both edgeR and NoisET, with noise models trained on biological replicates. For edgeR calls, a false discovery rate-adjusted p below 0.01 and a log2 fold-change threshold of 1 were applied. As an exploratory analysis of dynamics, PCA with hierarchical clustering was applied to max-normalized trajectories of the 1000 most abundant clonotypes. Separately sequenced CD4+ and CD8+ repertoires were used to assign a CD4 or CD8 phenotype to each responding clone. In TCRdb, the public reads were trimmed at Q25 with fastp and aligned with MiXCR, with productive beta chains retained. Rows are combined by CDR3 protein, so each entry shows the most common genes and DNA. Here the V and J calls rest on TCRdb's processing, not on the authors' analysis. The sample table lists about 240,000 distinct CDR3 sequences, approximately 9% of them with a count of one. The ten largest clones add up to more than 20% of the sample.

Looking up the germline V gene yields CDR1 MDHEN and CDR2 SYDVKM. The cysteine opens and the phenylalanine closes a CDR3 of 11 amino acids. Kept here is only the CDR3 DNA, which spans 33 bases and is read in frame from base 1. V and J lose 3 bases and 7 bases, and a span of 5 bases separates them. This TCR was sampled from a man younger than 30 who had mild COVID-19 (a few samples of this study predate the infection). The sample titles of this study are shuffled in the database, so cell type and time point are left out; the donor was told from shared clones. The chain links TRBV28 with TRBJ2-3, with the identity of the D gene unclear. The material sequenced was PBMCs or a T cell subset sorted from them (not recorded which). The nucleotide sequence is TGTGCCAGCAGTTTTCAGTATACGCAGTATTTT. Translated, this gives CASSFQYTQYF.